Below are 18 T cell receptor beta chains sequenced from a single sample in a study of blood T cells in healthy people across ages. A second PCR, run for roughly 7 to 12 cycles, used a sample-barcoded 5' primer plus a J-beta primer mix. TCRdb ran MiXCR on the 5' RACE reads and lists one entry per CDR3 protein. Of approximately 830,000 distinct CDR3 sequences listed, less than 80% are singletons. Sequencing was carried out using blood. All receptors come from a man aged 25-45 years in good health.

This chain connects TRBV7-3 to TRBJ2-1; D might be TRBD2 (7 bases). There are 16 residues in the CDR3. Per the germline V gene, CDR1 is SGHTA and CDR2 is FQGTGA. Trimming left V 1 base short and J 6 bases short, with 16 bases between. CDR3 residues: CASSLMGGGSLNEQFF. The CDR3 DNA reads TGTGCCAGCAGCTTAATGGGCGGGGGCTCCCTCAATGAGCAGTTCTTC.

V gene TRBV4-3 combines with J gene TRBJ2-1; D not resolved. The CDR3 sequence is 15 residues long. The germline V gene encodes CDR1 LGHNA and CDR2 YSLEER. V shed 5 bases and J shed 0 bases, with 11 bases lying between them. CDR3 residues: CASSLLHRSYNEQFF. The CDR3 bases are TGCGCCAGCAGCTTACTCCACCGCTCCTACAATGAGCAGTTCTTC.

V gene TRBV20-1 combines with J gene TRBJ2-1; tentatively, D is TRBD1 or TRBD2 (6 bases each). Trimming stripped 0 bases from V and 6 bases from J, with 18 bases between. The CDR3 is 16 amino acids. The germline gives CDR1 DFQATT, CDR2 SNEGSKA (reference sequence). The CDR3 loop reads CSARDLRGDGPNEQFF. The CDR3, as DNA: TGCAGTGCTAGAGATTTAAGGGGGGATGGGCCCAATGAGCAGTTCTTC.

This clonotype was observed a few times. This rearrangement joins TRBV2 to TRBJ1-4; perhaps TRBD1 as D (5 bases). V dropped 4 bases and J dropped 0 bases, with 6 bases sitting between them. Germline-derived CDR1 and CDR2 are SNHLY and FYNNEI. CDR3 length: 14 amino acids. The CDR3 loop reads CASSGGATNEKLFF. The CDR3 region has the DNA TGTGCCAGCAGTGGAGGGGCAACTAATGAAAAACTGTTTTTT.

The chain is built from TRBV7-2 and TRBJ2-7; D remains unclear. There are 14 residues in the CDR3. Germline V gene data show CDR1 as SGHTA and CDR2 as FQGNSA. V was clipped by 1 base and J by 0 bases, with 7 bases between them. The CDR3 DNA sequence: TGTGCCAGCAGCTTAGACTTGAGCTCCTACGAGCAGTACTTC. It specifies CASSLDLSSYEQYF.

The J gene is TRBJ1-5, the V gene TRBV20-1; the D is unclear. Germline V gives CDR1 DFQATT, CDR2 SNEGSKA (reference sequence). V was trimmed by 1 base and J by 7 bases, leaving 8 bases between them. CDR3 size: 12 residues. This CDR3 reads CSARGSSQPQHF. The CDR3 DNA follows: TGCAGTGCTAGAGGTAGCAGCCAGCCCCAGCATTTT.

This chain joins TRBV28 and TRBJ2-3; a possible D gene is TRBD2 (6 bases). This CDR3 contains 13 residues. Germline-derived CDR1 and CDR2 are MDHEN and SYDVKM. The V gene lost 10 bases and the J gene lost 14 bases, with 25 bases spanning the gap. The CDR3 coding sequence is TGTGCCATCTCGGGACGGCTATGGGAGGAGGCGTATTTT. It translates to CAISGRLWEEAYF.

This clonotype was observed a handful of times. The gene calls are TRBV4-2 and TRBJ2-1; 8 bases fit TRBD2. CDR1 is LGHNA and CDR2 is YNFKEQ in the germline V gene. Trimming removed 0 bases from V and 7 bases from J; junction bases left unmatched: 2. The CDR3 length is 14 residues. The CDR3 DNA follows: TGTGCCAGCAGCCAAGATCAGCGGGGGAATGAGCAGTTCTTC. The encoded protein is CASSQDQRGNEQFF.

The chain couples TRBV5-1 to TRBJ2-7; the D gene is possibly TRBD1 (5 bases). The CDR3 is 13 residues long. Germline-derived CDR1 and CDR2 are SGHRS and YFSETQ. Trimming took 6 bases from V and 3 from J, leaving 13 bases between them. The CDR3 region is CASIGDSYYEQYF. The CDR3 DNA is TGCGCCAGCATTGGAGACAGCTACTACGAGCAGTACTTC.

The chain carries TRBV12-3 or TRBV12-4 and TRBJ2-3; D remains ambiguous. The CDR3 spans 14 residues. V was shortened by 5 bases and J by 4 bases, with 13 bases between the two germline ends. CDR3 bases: TGTGCCAGCAGTGATGGGGAAAGGGCAGATACGCAGTATTTT. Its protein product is CASSDGERADTQYF.

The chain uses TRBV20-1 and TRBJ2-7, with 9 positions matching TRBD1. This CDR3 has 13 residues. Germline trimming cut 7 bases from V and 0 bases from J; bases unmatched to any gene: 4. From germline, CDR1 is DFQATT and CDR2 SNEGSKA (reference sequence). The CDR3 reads CSVRDRDSYEQYF. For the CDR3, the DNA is TGCAGTGTCCGGGACAGGGACTCCTACGAGCAGTACTTC.

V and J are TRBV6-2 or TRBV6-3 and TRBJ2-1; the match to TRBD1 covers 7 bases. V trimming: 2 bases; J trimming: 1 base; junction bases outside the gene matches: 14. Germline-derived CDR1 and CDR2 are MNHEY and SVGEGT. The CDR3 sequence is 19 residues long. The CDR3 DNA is TGTGCCAGCAGTTACGGCATAAGATCCGGGACAGCTTCCTACAATGAGCAGTTCTTC. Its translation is CASSYGIRSGTASYNEQFF.

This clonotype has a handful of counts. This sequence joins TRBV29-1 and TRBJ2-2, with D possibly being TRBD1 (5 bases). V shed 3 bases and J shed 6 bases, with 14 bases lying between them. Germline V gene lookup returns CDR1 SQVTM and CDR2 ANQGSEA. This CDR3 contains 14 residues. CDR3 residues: CSVERQGASGELFF. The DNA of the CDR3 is TGCAGCGTTGAGCGGCAGGGTGCCTCCGGGGAGCTGTTTTTT.

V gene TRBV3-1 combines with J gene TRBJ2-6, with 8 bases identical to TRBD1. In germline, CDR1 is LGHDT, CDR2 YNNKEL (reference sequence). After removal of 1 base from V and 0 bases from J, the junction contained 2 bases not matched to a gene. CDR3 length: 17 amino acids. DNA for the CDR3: TGTGCCAGCAGCCAAGGGACAGGGAGCTCTGGGGCCAACGTCCTGACTTTC. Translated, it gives CASSQGTGSSGANVLTF.

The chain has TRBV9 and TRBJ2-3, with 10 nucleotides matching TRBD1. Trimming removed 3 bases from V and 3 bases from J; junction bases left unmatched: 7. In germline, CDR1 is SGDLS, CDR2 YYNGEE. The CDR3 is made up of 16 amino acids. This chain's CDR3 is CASSAHRDRGTDTQYF. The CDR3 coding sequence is TGTGCCAGCAGCGCTCACCGGGACAGGGGAACAGATACGCAGTATTTT.

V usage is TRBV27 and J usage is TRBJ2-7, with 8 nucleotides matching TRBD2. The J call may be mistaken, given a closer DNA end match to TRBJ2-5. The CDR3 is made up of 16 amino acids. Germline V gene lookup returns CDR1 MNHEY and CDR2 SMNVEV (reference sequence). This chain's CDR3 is CASIGRTGGWWETQYF. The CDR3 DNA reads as TGTGCCAGCATCGGACGGACGGGGGGGTGGTGGGAGACCCAGTACTTC.

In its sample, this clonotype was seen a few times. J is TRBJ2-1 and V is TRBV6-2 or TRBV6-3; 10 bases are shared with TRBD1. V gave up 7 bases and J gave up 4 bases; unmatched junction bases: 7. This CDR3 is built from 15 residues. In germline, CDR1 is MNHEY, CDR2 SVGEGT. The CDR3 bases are TGTGCCAGCACTATTGGGGACAGGGGATACAATGAGCAGTTCTTC. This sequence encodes CASTIGDRGYNEQFF.

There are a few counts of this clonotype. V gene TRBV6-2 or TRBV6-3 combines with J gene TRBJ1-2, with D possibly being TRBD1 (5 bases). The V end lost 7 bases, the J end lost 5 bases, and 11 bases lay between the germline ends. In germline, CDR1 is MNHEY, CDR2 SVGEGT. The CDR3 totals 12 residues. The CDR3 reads CASTYGGYGYTF. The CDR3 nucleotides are TGTGCCAGCACCTATGGGGGATATGGCTACACCTTC.